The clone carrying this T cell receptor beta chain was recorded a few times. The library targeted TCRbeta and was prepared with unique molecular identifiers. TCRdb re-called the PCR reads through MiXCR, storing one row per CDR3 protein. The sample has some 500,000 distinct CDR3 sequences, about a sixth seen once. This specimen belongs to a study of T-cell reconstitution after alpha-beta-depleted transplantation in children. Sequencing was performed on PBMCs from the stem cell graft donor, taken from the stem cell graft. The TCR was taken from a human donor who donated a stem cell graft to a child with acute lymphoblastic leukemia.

DNA for the CDR3: TGTGCCAGCAGCTCCGAACGAGGTGGCAACGAGCAGTACTTC. Translating it yields CASSSERGGNEQYF. This chain uses TRBV7-9 with TRBJ2-7, with D unclear. Trimming removed 4 bases at V and 5 bases at J, with 15 bases between. The germline gives CDR1 SEHNR, CDR2 FQNEAQ (reference sequence). CDR3 length: 14 amino acids.